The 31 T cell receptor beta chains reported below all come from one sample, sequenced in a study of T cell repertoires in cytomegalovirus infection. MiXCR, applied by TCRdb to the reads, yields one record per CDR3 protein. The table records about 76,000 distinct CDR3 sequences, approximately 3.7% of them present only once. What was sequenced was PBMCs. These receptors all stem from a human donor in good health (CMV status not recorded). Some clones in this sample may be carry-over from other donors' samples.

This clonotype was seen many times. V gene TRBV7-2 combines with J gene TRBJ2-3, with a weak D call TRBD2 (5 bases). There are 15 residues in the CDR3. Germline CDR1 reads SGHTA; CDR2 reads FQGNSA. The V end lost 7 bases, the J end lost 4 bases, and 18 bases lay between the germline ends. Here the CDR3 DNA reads TGTGCCAGCACCCCACCAACTAGACGCCCAGATACGCAGTATTTT. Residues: CASTPPTRRPDTQYF.

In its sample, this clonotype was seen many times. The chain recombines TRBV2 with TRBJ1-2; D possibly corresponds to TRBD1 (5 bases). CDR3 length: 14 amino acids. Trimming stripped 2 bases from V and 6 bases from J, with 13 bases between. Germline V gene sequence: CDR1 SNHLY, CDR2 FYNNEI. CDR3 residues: CASSERGSSHGYTF. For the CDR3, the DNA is TGTGCCAGCAGTGAACGGGGCAGCAGCCATGGCTACACCTTC. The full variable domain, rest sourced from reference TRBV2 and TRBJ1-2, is EPEVTQTPSHQVTQMGQEVILRCVPISNHLYFYWYRQILGQKVEFLVSFYNNEISEKSEIFDDQFSVERPDGSNFTLKIRSTKLEDSAMYFCASSERGSSHGYTFGSGTRLTVV.

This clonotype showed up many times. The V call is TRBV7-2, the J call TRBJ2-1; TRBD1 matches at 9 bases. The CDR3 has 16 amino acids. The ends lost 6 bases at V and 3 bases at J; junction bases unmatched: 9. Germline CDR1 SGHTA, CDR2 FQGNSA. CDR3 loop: CASRRTRDRVYNEQFF. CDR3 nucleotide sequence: TGTGCCAGCAGGCGTACCCGGGACAGGGTCTACAATGAGCAGTTCTTC.

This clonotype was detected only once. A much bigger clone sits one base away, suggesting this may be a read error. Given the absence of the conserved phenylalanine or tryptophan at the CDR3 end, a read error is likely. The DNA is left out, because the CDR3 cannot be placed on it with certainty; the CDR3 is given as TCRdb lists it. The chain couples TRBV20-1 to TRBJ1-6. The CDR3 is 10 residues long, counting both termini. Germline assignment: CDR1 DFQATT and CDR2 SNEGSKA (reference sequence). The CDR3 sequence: CSAGGPNIHL.

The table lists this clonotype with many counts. CDR3 in DNA: TGTGCCAGTAGTATTGGGGGACAGGGGAACCACATTCAGTACTTC. Translation: CASSIGGQGNHIQYF. The J gene is TRBJ2-4, the V gene TRBV19; TRBD1 matches 10 bases. The CDR3 consists of 15 residues. Trimming at V came to 3 bases and at J to 8 bases, leaving 7 bases not matched to a gene. Germline CDR1 and CDR2: LNHDA and SQIVND (reference sequence). Full variable domain (rest looked up from reference TRBV19 and TRBJ2-4): DGGITQSPKYLFRKEGQNVTLSCEQNLNHDAMYWYRQDPGQGLRLIYYSQIVNDFQKGDIAEGYSVSREKKESFPLTVTSAQKNPTAFYLCASSIGGQGNHIQYFGAGTRLSVL.

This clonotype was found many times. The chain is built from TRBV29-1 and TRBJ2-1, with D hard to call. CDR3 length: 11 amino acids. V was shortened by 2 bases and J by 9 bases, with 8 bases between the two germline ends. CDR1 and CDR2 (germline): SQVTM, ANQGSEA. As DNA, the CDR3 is TGCAGCGTTGAAAGATCCGGTGAGCAGTTCTTC. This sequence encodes CSVERSGEQFF.

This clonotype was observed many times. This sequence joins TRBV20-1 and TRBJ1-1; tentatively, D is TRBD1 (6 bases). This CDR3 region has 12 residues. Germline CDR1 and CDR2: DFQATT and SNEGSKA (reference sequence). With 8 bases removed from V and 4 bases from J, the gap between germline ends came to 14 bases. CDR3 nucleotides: TGCAGTAAAAAAGGGGGGACCACTGAAGCTTTCTTT. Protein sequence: CSKKGGTTEAFF.

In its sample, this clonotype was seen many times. The CDR3 protein is CASSSDSNTGELFF. CDR3 nucleotides: TGTGCCAGCAGCTCGGACAGCAACACCGGGGAGCTGTTTTTT. The chain recombines TRBV7-2 with TRBJ2-2; possibly TRBD1 for D (6 bases). The ends were cut back, 4 bases at V and 2 bases at J, with 8 bases in the middle. The CDR3 totals 14 residues. Germline lookup yields CDR1 SGHTA and CDR2 FQGNSA.

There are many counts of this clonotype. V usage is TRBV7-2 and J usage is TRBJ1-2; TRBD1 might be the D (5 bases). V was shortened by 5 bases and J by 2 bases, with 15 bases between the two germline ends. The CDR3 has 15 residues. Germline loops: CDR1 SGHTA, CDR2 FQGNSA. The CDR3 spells CASSRNIQENYGYTF. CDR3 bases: TGTGCCAGCAGCAGAAATATACAGGAAAACTATGGCTACACCTTC. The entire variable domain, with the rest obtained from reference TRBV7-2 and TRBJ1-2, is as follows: GAGVSQSPSNKVTEKGKDVELRCDPISGHTALYWYRQSLGQGLEFLIYFQGNSAPDKSGLPSDRFSAERTGGSVSTLTIQRTQQEDSAVYLCASSRNIQENYGYTFGSGTRLTVV.

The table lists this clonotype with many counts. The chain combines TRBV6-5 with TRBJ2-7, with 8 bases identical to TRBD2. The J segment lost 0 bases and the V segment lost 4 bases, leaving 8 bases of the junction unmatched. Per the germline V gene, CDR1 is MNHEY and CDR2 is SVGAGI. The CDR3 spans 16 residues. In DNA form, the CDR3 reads TGTGCCAGCAGTTCCGTTCGGGGGGGAAGCTCCTACGAGCAGTACTTC. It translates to CASSSVRGGSSYEQYF.

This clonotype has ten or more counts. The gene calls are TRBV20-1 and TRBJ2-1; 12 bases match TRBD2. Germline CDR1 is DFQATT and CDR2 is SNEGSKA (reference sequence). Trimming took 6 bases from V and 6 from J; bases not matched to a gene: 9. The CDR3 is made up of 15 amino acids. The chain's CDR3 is CSAAILAGGRNEQFF. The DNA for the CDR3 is TGCAGTGCCGCCATCCTAGCGGGGGGGCGCAATGAGCAGTTCTTC.

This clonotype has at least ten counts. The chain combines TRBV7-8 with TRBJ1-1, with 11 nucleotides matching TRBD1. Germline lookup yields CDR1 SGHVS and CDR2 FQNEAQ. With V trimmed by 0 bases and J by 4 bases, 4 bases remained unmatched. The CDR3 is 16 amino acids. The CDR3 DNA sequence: TGTGCCAGCAGCTTAGCACGGACAGGGGGCTCCACTGAAGCTTTCTTT. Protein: CASSLARTGGSTEAFF. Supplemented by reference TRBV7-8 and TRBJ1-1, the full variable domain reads GAGVSQSPRYKVAKRGQDVALRCDPISGHVSLFWYQQALGQGPEFLTYFQNEAQLDKSGLPSDRFFAERPEGSVSTLKIQRTQQEDSAVYLCASSLARTGGSTEAFFGQGTRLTVV.

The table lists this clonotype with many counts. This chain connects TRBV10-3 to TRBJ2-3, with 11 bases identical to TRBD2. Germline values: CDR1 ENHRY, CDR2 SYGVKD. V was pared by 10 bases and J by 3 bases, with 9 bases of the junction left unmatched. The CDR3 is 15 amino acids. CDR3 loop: CATQASGGNTDTQYF. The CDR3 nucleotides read TGTGCCACCCAAGCTAGCGGGGGGAATACAGATACGCAGTATTTT.

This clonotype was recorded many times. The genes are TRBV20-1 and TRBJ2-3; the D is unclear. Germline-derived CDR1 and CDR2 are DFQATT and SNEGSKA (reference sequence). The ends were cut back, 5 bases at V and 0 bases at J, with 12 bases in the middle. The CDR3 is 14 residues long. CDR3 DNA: TGCAGTGCTGAAACTCGATCAAGCACAGATACGCAGTATTTT. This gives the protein CSAETRSSTDTQYF.

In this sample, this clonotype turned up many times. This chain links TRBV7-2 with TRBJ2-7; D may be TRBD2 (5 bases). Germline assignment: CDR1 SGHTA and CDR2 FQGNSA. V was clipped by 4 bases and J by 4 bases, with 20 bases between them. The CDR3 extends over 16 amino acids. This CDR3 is CASSSSNIPGRYEQYF. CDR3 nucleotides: TGTGCCAGCAGCTCAAGTAACATCCCGGGAAGGTACGAGCAGTACTTC.

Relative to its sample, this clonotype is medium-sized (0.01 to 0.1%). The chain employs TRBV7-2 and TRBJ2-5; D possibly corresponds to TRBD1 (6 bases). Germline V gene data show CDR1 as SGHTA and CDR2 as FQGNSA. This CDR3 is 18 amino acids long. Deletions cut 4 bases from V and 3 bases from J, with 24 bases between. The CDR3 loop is CASSSRLTRGQSKETQYF. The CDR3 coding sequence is TGTGCCAGCAGCTCTCGGTTAACACGGGGACAATCTAAAGAGACCCAGTACTTC.

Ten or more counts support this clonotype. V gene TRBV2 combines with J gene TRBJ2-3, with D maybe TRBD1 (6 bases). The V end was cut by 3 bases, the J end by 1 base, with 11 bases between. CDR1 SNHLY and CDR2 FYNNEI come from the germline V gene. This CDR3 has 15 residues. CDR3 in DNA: TGTGCCAGCAGTGAGAGGGGGAAGCGCACAGATACGCAGTATTTT. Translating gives CASSERGKRTDTQYF.

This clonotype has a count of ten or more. CDR3 amino acids: CAISESDRGSPLHF. The CDR3, as DNA: TGTGCCATCAGTGAGTCGGACAGGGGTTCACCCCTCCACTTT. The V call is TRBV10-3, the J call TRBJ1-6, with 9 positions matching TRBD1. Germline V gene sequence: CDR1 ENHRY, CDR2 SYGVKD. With 0 bases clipped from V and 9 bases from J, the junction kept 0 bases outside the gene matches. This CDR3 spans 14 amino acids.

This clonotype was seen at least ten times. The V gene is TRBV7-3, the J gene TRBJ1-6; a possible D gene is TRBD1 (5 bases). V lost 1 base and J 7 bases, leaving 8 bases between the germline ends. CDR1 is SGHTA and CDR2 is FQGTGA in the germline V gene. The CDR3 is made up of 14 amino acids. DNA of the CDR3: TGTGCCAGCAGCTTAAACAGGAGGAATTCACCCCTCCACTTT. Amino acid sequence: CASSLNRRNSPLHF.

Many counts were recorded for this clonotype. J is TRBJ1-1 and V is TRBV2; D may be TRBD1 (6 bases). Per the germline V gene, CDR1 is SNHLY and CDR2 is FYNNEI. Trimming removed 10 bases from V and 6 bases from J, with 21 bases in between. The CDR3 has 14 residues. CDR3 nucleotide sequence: TGTGCCACCGCAGGGGCGCAGGGTCTTTCTGAAGCTTTCTTT. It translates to CATAGAQGLSEAFF.

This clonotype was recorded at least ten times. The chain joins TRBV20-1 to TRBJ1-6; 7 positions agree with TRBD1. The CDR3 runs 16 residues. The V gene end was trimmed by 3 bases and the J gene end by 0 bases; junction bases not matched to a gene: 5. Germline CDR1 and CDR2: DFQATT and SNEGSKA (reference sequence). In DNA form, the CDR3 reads TGCAGTGCTAGGAAGGACAGGAGCTCCTATAATTCACCCCTCCACTTT. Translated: CSARKDRSSYNSPLHF.

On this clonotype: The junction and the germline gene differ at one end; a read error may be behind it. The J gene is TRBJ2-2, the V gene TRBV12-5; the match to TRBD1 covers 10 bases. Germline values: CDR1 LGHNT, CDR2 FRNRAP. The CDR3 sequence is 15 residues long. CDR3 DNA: TGTGATAGTGGTTGGCTGACAGGGGGCATCGGCGAGCTGTTTTTT. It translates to CDSGWLTGGIGELFF.

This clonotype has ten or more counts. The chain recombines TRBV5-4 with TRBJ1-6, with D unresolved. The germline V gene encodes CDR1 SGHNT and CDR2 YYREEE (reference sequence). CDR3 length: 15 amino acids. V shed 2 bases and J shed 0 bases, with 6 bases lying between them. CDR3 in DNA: TGTGCCAGCAGCTTCGGAAGCTCCTATAATTCACCCCTCCACTTT. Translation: CASSFGSSYNSPLHF.

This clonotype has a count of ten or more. DNA of the CDR3: TGTGCCAGCAGCCCACTGATTCTTGACAGGGCCCTAAGGAATGGCTACACCTTC. Its translation is CASSPLILDRALRNGYTF. V is TRBV7-9 and J is TRBJ1-2; 7 nucleotides line up with TRBD1. Germline CDR1 SEHNR, CDR2 FQNEAQ (reference sequence). This CDR3 region has 18 residues. J was trimmed by 6 bases and V by 5 bases; bases with no gene match: 21.

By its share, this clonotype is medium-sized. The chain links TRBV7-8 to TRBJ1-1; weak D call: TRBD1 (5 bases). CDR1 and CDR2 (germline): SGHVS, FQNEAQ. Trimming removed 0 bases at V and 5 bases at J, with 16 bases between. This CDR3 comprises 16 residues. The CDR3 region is CASSLALGDADTEAFF. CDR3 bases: TGTGCCAGCAGCTTAGCGCTGGGGGACGCGGATACTGAAGCTTTCTTT.

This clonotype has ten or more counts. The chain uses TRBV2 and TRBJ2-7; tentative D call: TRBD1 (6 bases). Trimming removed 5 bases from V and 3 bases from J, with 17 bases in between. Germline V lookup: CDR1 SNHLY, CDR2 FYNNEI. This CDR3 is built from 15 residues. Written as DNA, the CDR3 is TGTGCCAGCAGTACACGACAGGCGTCGAGCTACGAGCAGTACTTC. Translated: CASSTRQASSYEQYF.

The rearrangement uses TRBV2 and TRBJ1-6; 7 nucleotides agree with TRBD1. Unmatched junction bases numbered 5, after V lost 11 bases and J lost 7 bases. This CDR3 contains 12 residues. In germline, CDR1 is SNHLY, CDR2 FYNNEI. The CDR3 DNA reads TGTGCCTCCGGGACAGACAATTCACCCCTCCACTTT. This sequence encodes CASGTDNSPLHF.

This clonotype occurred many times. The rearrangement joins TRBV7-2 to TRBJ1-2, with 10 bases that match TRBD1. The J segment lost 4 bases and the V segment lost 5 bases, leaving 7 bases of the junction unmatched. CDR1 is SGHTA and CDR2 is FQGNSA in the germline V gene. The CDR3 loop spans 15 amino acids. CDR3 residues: CASSQMGQGIYGYTF. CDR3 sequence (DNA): TGTGCCAGCAGCCAAATGGGACAGGGGATCTATGGCTACACCTTC.

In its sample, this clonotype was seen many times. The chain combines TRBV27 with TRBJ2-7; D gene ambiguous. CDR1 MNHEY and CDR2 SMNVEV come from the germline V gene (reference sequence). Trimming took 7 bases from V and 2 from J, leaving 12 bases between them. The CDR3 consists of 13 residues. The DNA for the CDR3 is TGTGCCAGCACCTCCTGGTCTCCCTACGAGCAGTACTTC. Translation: CASTSWSPYEQYF.

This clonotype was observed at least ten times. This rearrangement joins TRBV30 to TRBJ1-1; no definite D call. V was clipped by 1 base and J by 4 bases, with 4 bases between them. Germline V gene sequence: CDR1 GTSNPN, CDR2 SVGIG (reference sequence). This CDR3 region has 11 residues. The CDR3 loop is CAWSGRTEAFF. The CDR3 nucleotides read TGTGCCTGGAGTGGTCGCACTGAAGCTTTCTTT.

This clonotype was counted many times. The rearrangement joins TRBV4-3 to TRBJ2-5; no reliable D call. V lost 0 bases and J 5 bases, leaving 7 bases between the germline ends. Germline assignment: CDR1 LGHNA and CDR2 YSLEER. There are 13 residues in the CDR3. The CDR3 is CASSQEFRETQYF. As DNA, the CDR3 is TGCGCCAGCAGCCAAGAGTTCCGGGAGACCCAGTACTTC.